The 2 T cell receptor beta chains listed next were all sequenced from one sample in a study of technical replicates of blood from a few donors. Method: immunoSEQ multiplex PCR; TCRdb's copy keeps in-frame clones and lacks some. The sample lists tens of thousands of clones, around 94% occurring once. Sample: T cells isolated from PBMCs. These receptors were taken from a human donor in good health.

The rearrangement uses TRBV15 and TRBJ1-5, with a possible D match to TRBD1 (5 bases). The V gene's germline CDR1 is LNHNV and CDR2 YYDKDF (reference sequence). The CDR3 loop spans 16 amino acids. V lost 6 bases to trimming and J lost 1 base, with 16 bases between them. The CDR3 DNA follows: TGTGCCACCAGTAGCAGGGCGGCAGGAAGCAATCAGCCCCAGCATTTT. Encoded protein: CATSSRAAGSNQPQHF.

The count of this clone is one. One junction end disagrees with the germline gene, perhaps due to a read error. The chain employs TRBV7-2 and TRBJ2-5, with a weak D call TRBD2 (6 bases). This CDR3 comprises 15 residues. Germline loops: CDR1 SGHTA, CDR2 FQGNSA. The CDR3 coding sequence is TGTGCCAGCAGTTTAGGGTATCGGGGGTGGGAGACCCAGTACTTC. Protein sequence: CASSLGYRGWETQYF. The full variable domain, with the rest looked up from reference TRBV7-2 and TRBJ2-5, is GAGVSQSPSNKVTEKGKDVELRCDPISGHTALYWYRQSLGQGLEFLIYFQGNSAPDKSGLPSDRFSAERTGGSVSTLTIQRTQQEDSAVYLCASSLGYRGWETQYFGPGTRLLVL.